This T cell receptor (beta chain) was recorded in a study of blood T cell repertoires in COVID-19. About the study: Sample material is recorded as cDNA or gDNA derived from T cells, B-cell-depleted T cells, or PBMCs.

V lost 0 bases to trimming and J lost 2 bases; unmatched junction nucleotides: 4. The length of the CDR3 is 18 residues. Germline V CDR1 and CDR2: LNHNV, YYDKDF (reference sequence). How the authors handled the data: Amplification from reference gene primers served as the basis for estimated nucleated cell counts. The table came from immunoSEQ multiplex PCR; TCRdb's copy has only in-frame clones and leaves some out. V and J calls plus clone size are reproduced from that table; the DNA served to infer D and trimming. The sample lists over 100,000 clones, 65% to 85% seen once, with 3.5% to 5.5% in the top ten.

This sequence joins TRBV15 and TRBJ2-1; TRBD2 aligns across 13 bases. Material: peripheral blood. This sequence originates from a woman aged 70-85 years with acute or convalescent COVID-19. This CDR3 is CATSREKTSGGAYNEQFF. The CDR3 region has the DNA TGTGCCACCAGCAGAGAGAAAACTAGCGGGGGGGCCTACAATGAGCAGTTCTTC.